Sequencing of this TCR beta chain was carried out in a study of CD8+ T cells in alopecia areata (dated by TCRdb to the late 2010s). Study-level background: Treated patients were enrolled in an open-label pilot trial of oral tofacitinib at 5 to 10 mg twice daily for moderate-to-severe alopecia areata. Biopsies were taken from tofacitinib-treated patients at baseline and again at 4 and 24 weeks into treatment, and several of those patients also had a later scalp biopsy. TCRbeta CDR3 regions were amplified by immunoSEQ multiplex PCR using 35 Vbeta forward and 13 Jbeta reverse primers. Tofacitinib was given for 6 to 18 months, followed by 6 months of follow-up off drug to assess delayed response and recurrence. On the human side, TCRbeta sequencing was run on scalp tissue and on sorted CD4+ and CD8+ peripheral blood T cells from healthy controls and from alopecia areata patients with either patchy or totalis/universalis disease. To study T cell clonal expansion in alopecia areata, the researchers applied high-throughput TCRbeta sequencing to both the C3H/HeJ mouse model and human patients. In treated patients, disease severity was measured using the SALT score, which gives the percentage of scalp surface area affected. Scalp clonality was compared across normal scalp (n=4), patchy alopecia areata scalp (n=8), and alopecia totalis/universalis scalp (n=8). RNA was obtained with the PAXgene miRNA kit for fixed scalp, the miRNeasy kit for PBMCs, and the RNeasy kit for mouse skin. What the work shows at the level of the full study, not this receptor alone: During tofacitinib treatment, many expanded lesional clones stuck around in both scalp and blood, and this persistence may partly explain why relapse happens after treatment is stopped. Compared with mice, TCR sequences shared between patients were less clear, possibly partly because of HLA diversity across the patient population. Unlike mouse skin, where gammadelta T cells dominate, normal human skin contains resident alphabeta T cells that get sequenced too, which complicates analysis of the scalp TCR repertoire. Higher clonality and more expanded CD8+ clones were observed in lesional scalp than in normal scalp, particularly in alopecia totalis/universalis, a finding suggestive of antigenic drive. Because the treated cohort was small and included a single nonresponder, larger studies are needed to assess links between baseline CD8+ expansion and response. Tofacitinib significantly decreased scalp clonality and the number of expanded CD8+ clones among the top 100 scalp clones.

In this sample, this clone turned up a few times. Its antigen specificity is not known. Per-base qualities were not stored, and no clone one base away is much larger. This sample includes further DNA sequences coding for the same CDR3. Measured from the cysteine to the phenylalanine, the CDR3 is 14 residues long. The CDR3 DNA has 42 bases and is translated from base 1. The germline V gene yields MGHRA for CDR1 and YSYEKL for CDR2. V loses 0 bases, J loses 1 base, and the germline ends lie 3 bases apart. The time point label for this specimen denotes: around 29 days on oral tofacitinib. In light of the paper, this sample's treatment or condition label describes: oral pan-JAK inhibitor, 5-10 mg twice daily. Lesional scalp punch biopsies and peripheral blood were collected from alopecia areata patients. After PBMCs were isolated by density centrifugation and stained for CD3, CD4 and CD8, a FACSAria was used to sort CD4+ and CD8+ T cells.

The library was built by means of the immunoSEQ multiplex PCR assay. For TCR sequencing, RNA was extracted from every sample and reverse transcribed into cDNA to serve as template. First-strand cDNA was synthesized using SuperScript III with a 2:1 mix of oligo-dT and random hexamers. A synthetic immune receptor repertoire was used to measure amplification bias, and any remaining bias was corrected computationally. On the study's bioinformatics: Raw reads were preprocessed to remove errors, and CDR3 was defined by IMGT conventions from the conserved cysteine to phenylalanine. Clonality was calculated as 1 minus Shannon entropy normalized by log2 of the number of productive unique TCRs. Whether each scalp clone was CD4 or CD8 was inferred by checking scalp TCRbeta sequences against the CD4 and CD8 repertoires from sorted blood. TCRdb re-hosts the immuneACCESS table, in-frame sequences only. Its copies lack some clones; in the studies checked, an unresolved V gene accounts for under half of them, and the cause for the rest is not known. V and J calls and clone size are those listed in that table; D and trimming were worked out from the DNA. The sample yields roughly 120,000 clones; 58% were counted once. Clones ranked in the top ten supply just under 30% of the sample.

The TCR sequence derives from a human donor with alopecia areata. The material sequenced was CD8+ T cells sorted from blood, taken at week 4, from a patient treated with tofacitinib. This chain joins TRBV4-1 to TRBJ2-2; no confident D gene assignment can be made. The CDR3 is CASSQDGNTGELFF. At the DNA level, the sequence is TGCGCCAGCAGCCAAGATGGGAACACCGGGGAGCTGTTTTTT.